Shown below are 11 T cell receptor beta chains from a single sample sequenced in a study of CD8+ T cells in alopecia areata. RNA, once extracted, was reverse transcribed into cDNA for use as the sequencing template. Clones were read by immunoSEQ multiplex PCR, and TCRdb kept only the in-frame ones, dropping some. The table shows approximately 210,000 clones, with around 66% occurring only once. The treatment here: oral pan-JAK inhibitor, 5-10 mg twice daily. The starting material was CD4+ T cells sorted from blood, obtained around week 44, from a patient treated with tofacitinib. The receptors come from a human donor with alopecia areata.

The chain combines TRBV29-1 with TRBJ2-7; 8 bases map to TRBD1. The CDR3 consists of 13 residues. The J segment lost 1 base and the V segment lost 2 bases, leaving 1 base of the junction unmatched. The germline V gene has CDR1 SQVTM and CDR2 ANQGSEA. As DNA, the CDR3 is TGCAGCGTTGAACAGGGGGCTTCCTACGAGCAGTACTTC. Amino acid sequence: CSVEQGASYEQYF.

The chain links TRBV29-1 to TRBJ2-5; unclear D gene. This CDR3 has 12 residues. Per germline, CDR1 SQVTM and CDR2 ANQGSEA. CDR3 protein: CSVPGSQETQYF. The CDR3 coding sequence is TGCAGTGTCCCGGGCAGCCAAGAGACCCAGTACTTC. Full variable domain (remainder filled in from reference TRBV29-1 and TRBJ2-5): SAVISQKPSRDICQRGTSLTIQCQVDSQVTMMFWYRQQPGQSLTLIATANQGSEATYESGFVIDKFPISRPNLTFSTLTVSNMSPEDSSIYLCSVPGSQETQYFGPGTRLLVL.

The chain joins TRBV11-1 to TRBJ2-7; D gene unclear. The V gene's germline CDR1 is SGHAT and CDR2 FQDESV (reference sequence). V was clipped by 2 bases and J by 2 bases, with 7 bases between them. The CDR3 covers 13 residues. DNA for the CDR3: TGTGCCAGCAGCTTATTTGTCACCTACGAGCAGTACTTC. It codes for CASSLFVTYEQYF.

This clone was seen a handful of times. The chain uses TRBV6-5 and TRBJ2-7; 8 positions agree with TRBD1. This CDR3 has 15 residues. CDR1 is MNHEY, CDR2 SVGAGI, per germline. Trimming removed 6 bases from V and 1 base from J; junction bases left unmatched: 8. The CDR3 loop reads CASSDSGGASYEQYF. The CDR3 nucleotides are TGTGCCAGCAGCGACTCAGGGGGCGCTTCCTACGAGCAGTACTTC.

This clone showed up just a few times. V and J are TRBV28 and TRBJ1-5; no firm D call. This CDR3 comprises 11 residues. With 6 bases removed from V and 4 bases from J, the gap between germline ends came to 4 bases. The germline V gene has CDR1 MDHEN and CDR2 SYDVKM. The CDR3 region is CASSQNQPQHF. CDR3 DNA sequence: TGTGCCAGCAGCCAGAATCAGCCCCAGCATTTT.

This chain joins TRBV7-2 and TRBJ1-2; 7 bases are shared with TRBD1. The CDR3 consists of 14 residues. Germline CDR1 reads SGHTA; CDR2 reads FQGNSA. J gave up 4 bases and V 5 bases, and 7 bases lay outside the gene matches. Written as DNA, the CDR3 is TGTGCCAGCAGCATGCAGGGGGGGATCTATGGCTACACCTTC. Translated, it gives CASSMQGGIYGYTF.

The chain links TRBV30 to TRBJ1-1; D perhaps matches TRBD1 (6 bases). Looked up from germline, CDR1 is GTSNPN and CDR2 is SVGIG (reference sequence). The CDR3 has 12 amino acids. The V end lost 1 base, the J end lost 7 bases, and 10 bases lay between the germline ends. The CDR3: CAWSGIRGEAFF. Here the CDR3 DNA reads TGTGCCTGGAGTGGGATCAGGGGTGAAGCTTTCTTT.

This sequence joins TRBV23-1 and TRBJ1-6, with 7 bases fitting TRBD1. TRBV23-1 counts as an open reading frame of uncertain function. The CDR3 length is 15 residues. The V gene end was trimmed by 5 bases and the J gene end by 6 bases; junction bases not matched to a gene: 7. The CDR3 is CASSRYRGRNSPLHF. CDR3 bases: TGCGCCAGCAGTAGATACAGGGGACGTAATTCACCCCTCCACTTT.

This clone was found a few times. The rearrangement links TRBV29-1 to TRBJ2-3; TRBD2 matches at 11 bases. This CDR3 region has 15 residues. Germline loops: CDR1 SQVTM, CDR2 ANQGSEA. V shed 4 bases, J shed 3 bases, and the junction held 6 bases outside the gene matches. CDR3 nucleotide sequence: TGCAGCGTTGTCCGGCTAGCGGGGGGAACAGATACGCAGTATTTT. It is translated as CSVVRLAGGTDTQYF.

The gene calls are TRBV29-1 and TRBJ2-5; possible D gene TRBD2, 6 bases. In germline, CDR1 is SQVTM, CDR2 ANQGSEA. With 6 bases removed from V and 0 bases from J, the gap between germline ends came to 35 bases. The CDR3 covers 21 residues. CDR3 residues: CSVAREEGRRRSYWYQETQYF. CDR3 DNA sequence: TGCAGCGTCGCTCGAGAGGAGGGGCGACGGAGATCTTACTGGTACCAAGAGACCCAGTACTTC.

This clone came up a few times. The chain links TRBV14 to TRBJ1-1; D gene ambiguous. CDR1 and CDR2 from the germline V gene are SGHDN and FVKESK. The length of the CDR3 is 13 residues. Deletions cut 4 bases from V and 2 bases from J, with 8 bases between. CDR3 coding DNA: TGTGCCAGCAGCCTCCGGAAAAACACTGAAGCTTTCTTT. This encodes CASSLRKNTEAFF.